The present entry profiles one T cell receptor beta chain with its context. Antigen unknown. This sample was taken from a study of T cell responses to AZD1222 COVID-19 vaccine. The repertoire was sequenced with immunoSEQ multiplex PCR; TCRdb's copy has only in-frame clones and lacks some. The sample shows 150,000 to 200,000 clones, 75% to 90% of them seen only once. Germline V gives CDR1 GTSNPN, CDR2 SVGIG (reference sequence). V was clipped by 4 bases and J by 5 bases, with 9 bases between them. The CDR3 is made up of 12 amino acids. Study conclusions and caveats: Spike regions recognized by vaccine-associated CD4 TCRs spanned the protein, led by 160-218 and 743-854.

The material was peripheral blood, obtained on day 0 of MenACWY control vaccination. The sequence was collected from an adult in good health. The J gene is TRBJ2-1, the V gene TRBV30; TRBD1 is a possible D gene (6 bases). CDR3 residues: CAWTGDDNEQFF. In DNA form, the CDR3 reads TGTGCCTGGACAGGGGACGACAATGAGCAGTTCTTC.